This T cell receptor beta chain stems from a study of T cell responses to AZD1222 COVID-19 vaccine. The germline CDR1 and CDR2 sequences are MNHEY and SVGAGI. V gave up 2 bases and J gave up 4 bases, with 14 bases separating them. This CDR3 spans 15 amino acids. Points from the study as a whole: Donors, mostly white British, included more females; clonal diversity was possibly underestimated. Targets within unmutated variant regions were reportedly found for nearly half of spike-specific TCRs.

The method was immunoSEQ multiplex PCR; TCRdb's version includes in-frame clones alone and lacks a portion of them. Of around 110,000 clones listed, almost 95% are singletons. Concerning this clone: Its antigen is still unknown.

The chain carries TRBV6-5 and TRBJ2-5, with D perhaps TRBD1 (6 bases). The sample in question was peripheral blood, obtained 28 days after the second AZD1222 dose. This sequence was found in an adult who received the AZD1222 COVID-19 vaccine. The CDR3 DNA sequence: TGTGCCAGCAGTTACGCTCCAGGGGTTTCAGAGACCCAGTACTTC. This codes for CASSYAPGVSETQYF.